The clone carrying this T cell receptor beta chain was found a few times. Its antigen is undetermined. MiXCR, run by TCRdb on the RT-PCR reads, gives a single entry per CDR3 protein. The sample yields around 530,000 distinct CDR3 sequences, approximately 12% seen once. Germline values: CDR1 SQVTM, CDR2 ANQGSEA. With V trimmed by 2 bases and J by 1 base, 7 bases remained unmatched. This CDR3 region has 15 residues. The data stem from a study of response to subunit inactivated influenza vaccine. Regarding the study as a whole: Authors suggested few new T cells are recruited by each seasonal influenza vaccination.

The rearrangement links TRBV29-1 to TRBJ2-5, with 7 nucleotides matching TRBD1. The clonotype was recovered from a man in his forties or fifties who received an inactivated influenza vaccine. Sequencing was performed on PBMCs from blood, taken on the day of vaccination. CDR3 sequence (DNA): TGCAGCGTTGAATTTAGGGACAGACCCCAAGAGACCCAGTACTTC. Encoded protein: CSVEFRDRPQETQYF. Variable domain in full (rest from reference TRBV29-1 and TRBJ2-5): SAVISQKPSRDICQRGTSLTIQCQVDSQVTMMFWYRQQPGQSLTLIATANQGSEATYESGFVIDKFPISRPNLTFSTLTVSNMSPEDSSIYLCSVEFRDRPQETQYFGPGTRLLVL.